The next 17 T cell receptor beta chains were all read from a single sample in a study of human T cells and chemical hapten exposure. Each CDR3 protein gets one entry after TCRdb re-called the 5' RACE reads with MiXCR. Among 120,000 to 150,000 distinct CDR3 sequences, 3.5% to 5% were seen once, and the ten largest hold more than 1.2%. Total RNA was isolated from whole blood that had not been fractionated. These receptors were taken from a female donor in good health.

This clonotype was detected ten times or more. The chain links TRBV7-2 to TRBJ1-5, with TRBD1 matching over 9 bases. CDR1 is SGHTA, CDR2 FQGNSA, per germline. This CDR3 is 16 amino acids long. Trimming at V came to 4 bases and at J to 0 bases, leaving 4 bases not matched to a gene. CDR3 sequence: CASSSRTGDSNQPQHF. CDR3 nucleotides: TGTGCCAGCAGCTCAAGGACAGGGGATAGCAATCAGCCCCAGCATTTT.

CDR3 in DNA: TGTGCCAGCAGCTTAGAGGGGGGTCGTAACACCGGGGAGCTGTTTTTT. Residues: CASSLEGGRNTGELFF. The V gene is TRBV7-6, the J gene TRBJ2-2; D is possibly TRBD1 or TRBD2 (6 bases each). Trimming removed 1 base from V and 2 bases from J, with 11 bases in between. The germline V gene encodes CDR1 SGHVS and CDR2 FNYEAQ. The CDR3 covers 16 residues.

The sample holds a few counts of this clonotype. The chain recombines TRBV6-1 with TRBJ1-5, with D unresolved. Germline CDR1 MNHNS, CDR2 SASEGT. CDR3 size: 14 residues. V was clipped by 4 bases and J by 3 bases, with 10 bases between them. This chain's CDR3 is CASSAGRTNQPQHF. The DNA for the CDR3 is TGTGCCAGCAGTGCTGGGCGGACCAATCAGCCCCAGCATTTT.

This clonotype was recorded many times. CDR3 coding DNA: TGTGCCAGCAGTAAGGGAAGTAGGGCCAATGAGCAGTTCTTC. It codes for CASSKGSRANEQFF. The genes are TRBV27 and TRBJ2-1; D is unclear. CDR3 size: 14 residues. Germline loops: CDR1 MNHEY, CDR2 SMNVEV (reference sequence). The V end lost 5 bases, the J end lost 6 bases, and 14 bases lay between the germline ends.

Only a few counts were recorded for this clonotype. The genes are TRBV3-1 and TRBJ2-3, with no clear D. From germline, CDR1 is LGHDT and CDR2 YNNKEL (reference sequence). Trimming shortened V by 0 bases and J by 6 bases, and 7 bases separated the two germline ends. The CDR3 spans 13 residues. CDR3 protein: CASSQDRPDTQYF. Here the CDR3 DNA reads TGTGCCAGCAGCCAAGACCGTCCGGATACGCAGTATTTT.

This clonotype came up many times. The chain carries TRBV2 and TRBJ1-5, with 11 nucleotides matching TRBD1. Looked up from germline, CDR1 is SNHLY and CDR2 is FYNNEI. The ends lost 7 bases at V and 0 bases at J; junction bases unmatched: 11. There are 18 residues in the CDR3. CDR3 DNA: TGTGCCAGCACAACGGGACAGGGGGGAAGCTATAGCAATCAGCCCCAGCATTTT. Translation gives CASTTGQGGSYSNQPQHF.

The chain recombines TRBV6-6 with TRBJ2-3; D remains unclear. CDR3 length equals 13 residues. Trimming took 1 base from V and 3 from J, leaving 5 bases between them. Germline CDR1 MNHNY, CDR2 SVGAGI (reference sequence). This CDR3 is CASSYLRTDTQYF. Written as DNA, the CDR3 is TGTGCCAGCAGTTACTTGAGAACAGATACGCAGTATTTT.

The chain recombines TRBV15 with TRBJ2-7, with D possibly matching TRBD1 (6 bases). Germline V lookup: CDR1 LNHNV, CDR2 YYDKDF (reference sequence). V lost 0 bases and J lost 3, with 9 bases in between. The length of the CDR3 is 14 residues. The chain's CDR3 is CATSRDLDSYEQYF. Here the CDR3 DNA reads TGTGCCACCAGCAGAGATTTGGACAGCTACGAGCAGTACTTC.

This clonotype has ten or more counts. This chain connects TRBV6-5 to TRBJ2-3, with TRBD2 matching 11 bases. The CDR3 is made up of 16 amino acids. Germline CDR1 reads MNHEY; CDR2 reads SVGAGI. Losses at the gene ends were 6 bases for V and 1 base for J; bases not matched to a gene: 6. The CDR3 DNA reads as TGTGCCAGCAGCCGCGGGACTAGCGGCGGCACAGATACGCAGTATTTT. It is translated as CASSRGTSGGTDTQYF.

This clonotype came up many times. The chain is built from TRBV6-5 and TRBJ2-7; a possible D gene is TRBD1 (5 bases). The CDR3 extends over 17 amino acids. Germline-derived CDR1 and CDR2 are MNHEY and SVGAGI. The V and J ends lost 6 bases and 1 base respectively, with 22 bases between them. The chain's CDR3 is CASSPIPLGRGSYEQYF. CDR3 coding DNA: TGTGCCAGCAGCCCGATACCCCTTGGTAGGGGATCCTACGAGCAGTACTTC.

The table lists this clonotype with many counts. The V gene is TRBV11-2, the J gene TRBJ2-1, with 13 bases that match TRBD2. With 0 bases clipped from V and 13 bases from J, the junction kept 6 bases outside the gene matches. Germline V gene data show CDR1 as SGHAT and CDR2 as FQNNGV. CDR3 size: 15 residues. The CDR3 nucleotides are TGTGCCAGCAGCTTAGACCGGACTAGCGGGGGCTCCCAGTTCTTC. Protein product: CASSLDRTSGGSQFF.

The table lists this clonotype with a few counts. The chain's CDR3 is CSASGREDSYEQYF. CDR3 DNA sequence: TGCAGTGCTAGCGGCAGAGAAGACTCCTACGAGCAGTACTTC. The chain couples TRBV20-1 to TRBJ2-7, with D uncertain. From germline, CDR1 is DFQATT and CDR2 SNEGSKA (reference sequence). CDR3 length equals 14 residues. The V gene lost 3 bases and the J gene lost 0 bases, with 12 bases spanning the gap.

This clonotype occurred a few times. This chain uses TRBV6-5 with TRBJ1-2; 8 nucleotides match TRBD1. This CDR3 is 15 amino acids long. V shed 4 bases and J 4 bases; nucleotides not matched to a gene: 8. Germline V CDR1 and CDR2: MNHEY, SVGAGI. The CDR3, as DNA: TGTGCCAGCAGTTCTACAGGGGGGGGTAGCTATGGCTACACCTTC. Its translation: CASSSTGGGSYGYTF.

In this sample, this clonotype turned up many times. The chain employs TRBV14 and TRBJ1-4, with D unresolved. This CDR3 has 17 amino acids. The V gene lost 3 bases and the J gene lost 5 bases, with 19 bases spanning the gap. From germline, CDR1 is SGHDN and CDR2 FVKESK. The CDR3: CASSHIRSRGKNEKLFF. For the CDR3, the DNA is TGTGCCAGCAGCCATATCCGTAGCAGAGGCAAGAATGAAAAACTGTTTTTT.

This clonotype was picked up many times. CDR3 residues: CASRNTGTANTEAFF. CDR3 sequence (DNA): TGTGCCAGCAGAAACACCGGGACCGCAAACACTGAAGCTTTCTTT. This rearrangement joins TRBV27 to TRBJ1-1; TRBD1 might be the D (5 bases). Trimming removed 6 bases from V and 2 bases from J, with 16 bases in between. The CDR3 is made up of 15 amino acids. Germline lookup yields CDR1 MNHEY and CDR2 SMNVEV (reference sequence).

The table lists this clonotype with many counts. This rearrangement joins TRBV12-3 or TRBV12-4 to TRBJ2-3; D remains ambiguous. V was shortened by 3 bases and J by 8 bases, with 12 bases between the two germline ends. CDR3 length equals 13 residues. The CDR3 spells CASSFGVLGTQYF. The CDR3 DNA reads TGTGCCAGCAGTTTTGGGGTTTTAGGTACGCAGTATTTT.

With respect to this clonotype: A much larger clone differs by one base, so this may be a read error. This chain uses TRBV20-1 with TRBJ1-3; D remains unclear. CDR3 length: 13 amino acids. Germline loops: CDR1 DFQATT, CDR2 SNEGSKA (reference sequence). Trimming left V 0 bases short and J 8 bases short, with 11 bases between. The CDR3 DNA follows: TGCAGTGCTAGAGAGTCTTCCCGGGACACCATATATTTT. Translation: CSARESSRDTIYF.